This T cell receptor beta chain derives from a study of chemoradiotherapy in HPV16-positive cancers (dated by TCRdb to the early 2020s). As for the study more broadly: Functional T-cell assays on cells from two HPV16-positive patients defined candidate HPV-specific T-cell clones and common TCR motifs. TCR repertoires from some 90 patients with HPV-related cancers were then used to track the candidate HPV-specific TCRs and motifs. The study asked whether T-cell immunity against the HPV oncoproteins E6 and E7 changes during chemoradiotherapy and whether it affects survival.

Libraries were built with the immunoSEQ multiplex PCR assay. Held by TCRdb, this immuneACCESS table contains in-frame sequences only and omits some clones. Under half of the omission traces to an unresolved V gene where checked; the cause of the rest is unknown. In this sample the table shows 4,000 to 5,000 clones, about 88% of which occur a single time. About a sixth of the sample comes from the top ten. Repertoires were sampled repeatedly over the course of chemoradiotherapy so that clonal expansion in the tumor microenvironment could be followed. The investigation overall reported the following: Expansion of candidate HPV-specific clones and E7-related TCR motifs was observed in the tumor microenvironment during treatment, whereas no such expansion was observed for non-HPV-specific T cells. The functional definition of HPV-specific T cells came from only a couple of HPV16-positive patients, and the survival association was reported for HPV16-positive patients. In HPV16-positive patients, expansion of HPV-responsive T cells during chemoradiotherapy was associated with improved recurrence-free survival.

Including the terminal cysteine and phenylalanine, the CDR3 comprises 14 residues. The retained sequence is limited to the CDR3, 42 bases, with the frame set at the first base. The germline V gene yields LGHNA for CDR1 and YNFKEQ for CDR2. V loses 4 bases, J loses 10 bases, and the germline ends lie 17 bases apart. Notes on this clone: Its recognized antigen is unknown. No much larger clone exists at a distance of one base, and base qualities are not known.

Rearrangement joined TRBV4-2 to TRBJ2-1; the D segment could be TRBD2, given 6 matching bases. The specimen comprised tumor tissue, sampled from a patient who underwent chemoradiotherapy. This receptor was identified in a human donor with HPV-associated anogenital cancer. The nucleotides read TGTGCCAGCAGCCGTAGCGGTGGCTTGAAGGAGCAGTTCTTC. This codes for CASSRSGGLKEQFF.